These T cell receptor beta chains were read from a single sample in a study of CD8 T cell repertoires and HIV-1 epitope variants. Repertoires were generated with immunoSEQ multiplex PCR, while TCRdb's copy carries only in-frame clones and drops some. The sample holds under 2,500 clones, roughly two thirds seen once. These receptors lack a known antigen. Sequencing was carried out using cultured CD8+ T cells derived from PBMCs. The receptors originated from a male donor with HIV. Each CDR3 is given with its conserved first and last residue. D genes are given only for firm matches. A clone size is listed for some rows: how often the clone was seen (once, few, many), or a class if it is expanded.

>TRBJ2-1|.|TRBV9|.
CASSVSPSSYNEQFF
TGTGCCAGCAGCGTATCCCCGAGCTCCTACAATGAGCAGTTCTTC
>TRBJ2-1|.|TRBV6-6|.
CASSYGGRGYDEQFF
TGTGCCAGCAGTTACGGGGGCAGGGGTTATGATGAGCAGTTCTTC
>TRBJ2-7|TRBD1|TRBV28|.
CASTSNRGPSPYEQYF
TGTGCCAGCACCTCAAACAGGGGCCCCTCGCCTTACGAGCAGTACTTC
>TRBJ1-1|.|TRBV5-4|few
CASSLGTGTEAFF
TGTGCCAGCAGCCTCGGGACGGGGACTGAAGCTTTCTTT
>TRBJ2-1|TRBD2|TRBV27|.
CASSQGLAGTYNEQFF
TGTGCCAGCAGTCAGGGACTAGCGGGAACCTACAATGAGCAGTTCTTC
>TRBJ1-6|TRBD1|TRBV30|.
CAWGTGASPLHF
TGTGCCTGGGGGACAGGTGCTTCACCCCTCCACTTT
>TRBJ2-6|TRBD1|TRBV6-5|.
CASSYTGGSGANVLTF
TGTGCCAGCAGTTACACAGGGGGCTCTGGGGCCAACGTCCTGACTTTC
>TRBJ2-2|TRBD1|TRBV4-3|.
CASSGTGVTGELFF
TGCGCCAGCTCCGGGACAGGGGTTACCGGGGAGCTGTTTTTT
>TRBJ1-1|.|TRBV4-1|.
CASSPSLNTEAFF
TGCGCCAGCAGCCCTAGTCTGAACACTGAAGCTTTCTTT
>TRBJ2-6|.|TRBV7-8|.
CASSLSPGANVLTF
TGTGCCAGCAGCTTAAGCCCAGGGGCCAACGTCCTGACTTTC
>TRBJ2-7|.|TRBV5-4|.
CASRAGNYEQYF
TGTGCCAGCAGAGCCGGGAACTACGAGCAGTACTTC
>TRBJ1-1|.|TRBV7-9|.
CASSLGALNTEAFF
TGTGCCAGCAGCTTAGGCGCCTTGAACACTGAAGCTTTCTTT
>TRBJ2-7|TRBD1|TRBV2|.
CASSEGQGFFDEQYF
TGTGCCAGCAGTGAAGGACAGGGGTTCTTCGACGAGCAGTACTTC
>TRBJ2-3|.|TRBV9|.
CASSVELQLRTDTQYF
TGTGCCAGCAGCGTAGAACTCCAGCTCCGCACAGATACGCAGTATTTT